These 18 T cell receptor beta chains came from one sample sequenced in a study of blood T cell repertoires in COVID-19. Data came from immunoSEQ multiplex PCR; TCRdb stores just in-frame clones and leaves some out. The profile covers approximately 70,000 clones, with about four fifths appearing a single time and about 5.4% taken by the ten largest. Specimen: peripheral blood. These receptors originate from a woman of 80 years or more with active or convalescent COVID-19.

The V call is TRBV30, the J call TRBJ1-2; a possible D gene is TRBD1 (6 bases). V lost 8 bases and J lost 2, with 12 bases in between. The CDR3 sequence is 12 residues long. Germline CDR1 is GTSNPN and CDR2 is SVGIG (reference sequence). Here the CDR3 reads CASKQGNYGYTF. The CDR3 DNA reads TGTGCCAGTAAGCAGGGGAACTATGGCTACACCTTC.

V gene TRBV7-2 combines with J gene TRBJ2-5; 7 bases match TRBD2. The V gene end was trimmed by 1 base and the J gene end by 5 bases; junction bases not matched to a gene: 7. Germline loops: CDR1 SGHTA, CDR2 FQGNSA. The CDR3 contains 15 residues. The CDR3 coding sequence is TGTGCCAGCAGCTTAGAGTGGCGGGAGACGGAGACCCAGTACTTC. Translated: CASSLEWRETETQYF. Complete variable domain (other parts from reference TRBV7-2 and TRBJ2-5): GAGVSQSPSNKVTEKGKDVELRCDPISGHTALYWYRQSLGQGLEFLIYFQGNSAPDKSGLPSDRFSAERTGGSVSTLTIQRTQQEDSAVYLCASSLEWRETETQYFGPGTRLLVL.

The chain carries TRBV28 and TRBJ2-2; 8 bases are shared with TRBD2. Germline V gene lookup returns CDR1 MDHEN and CDR2 SYDVKM. Trimming removed 6 bases from V and 1 base from J; junction bases left unmatched: 7. CDR3 length: 16 amino acids. The CDR3 here is CASRGIAGRNTGELFF. CDR3 coding DNA: TGTGCCAGCAGGGGAATAGCGGGAAGGAACACCGGGGAGCTGTTTTTT.

The CDR3 reads CASSVRDSSSPLHF. The DNA of the CDR3 is TGTGCCAGCAGTGTCCGGGACAGTTCTTCACCCCTCCACTTT. The chain joins TRBV2 to TRBJ1-6; 7 bases map to TRBD1. The CDR3 loop spans 14 amino acids. After removal of 4 bases from V and 9 bases from J, the junction contained 6 bases not matched to a gene. From germline, CDR1 is SNHLY and CDR2 FYNNEI. Looking up the rest from reference TRBV2 and TRBJ1-6 gives the full variable domain: EPEVTQTPSHQVTQMGQEVILRCVPISNHLYFYWYRQILGQKVEFLVSFYNNEISEKSEIFDDQFSVERPDGSNFTLKIRSTKLEDSAMYFCASSVRDSSSPLHFGNGTRLTVT.

This clone appeared a single time. The V call is TRBV7-2, the J call TRBJ2-7; 11 positions agree with TRBD1. V trimming: 2 bases; J trimming: 2 bases; junction bases outside the gene matches: 2. Germline CDR1 and CDR2: SGHTA and FQGNSA. This CDR3 has 15 amino acids. The CDR3 DNA reads TGTGCCAGCAGCTTACCGGGACAGGGGGCCTACGAGCAGTACTTC. Its translation: CASSLPGQGAYEQYF.

This sequence joins TRBV11-3 and TRBJ2-1, with D uncertain. V was cut by 1 base and J by 10 bases, with 8 bases left in between. CDR1 and CDR2 from the germline V gene are SGHNT and YENEEA. CDR3 length: 12 amino acids. This CDR3 is CASSLVASEQFF. For the CDR3, the DNA is TGTGCCAGCAGCTTAGTGGCTTCAGAGCAGTTCTTC.

This clone was observed a single time. This CDR3 is CARSLQRNTGELFF. For the CDR3, the DNA is TGTGCCAGAAGCCTTCAGCGTAACACCGGGGAGCTGTTTTTT. The chain carries TRBV7-5 and TRBJ2-2; the table names TRBD2, a call not compared with the DNA. TRBV7-5 represents a pseudogene. The CDR3 totals 14 residues.

The chain joins TRBV15 to TRBJ2-3, with D uncertain. V shed 3 bases and J shed 2 bases, with 21 bases lying between them. Germline lookup yields CDR1 LNHNV and CDR2 YYDKDF (reference sequence). CDR3 length: 18 amino acids. DNA for the CDR3: TGTGCCACCAGCAGGACCGTCCCGACAAGGTTTGACACAGATACGCAGTATTTT. Translation: CATSRTVPTRFDTDTQYF.

The chain recombines TRBV5-1 with TRBJ2-5, with D perhaps TRBD2 (5 bases). The germline V and J ends were trimmed by 1 base and 5 bases, with 12 bases remaining between them. The CDR3 spans 14 residues. Germline V gene lookup returns CDR1 SGHRS and CDR2 YFSETQ. CDR3: CASSLRIGEETQYF. In DNA form, the CDR3 reads TGCGCCAGCAGCTTGCGTATCGGGGAGGAGACCCAGTACTTC.

This clone is a singleton in its sample. The chain combines TRBV2 with TRBJ2-4; 8 bases map to TRBD1. J lost 6 bases, V lost 3 bases, and 4 bases had no gene match. The CDR3 totals 14 residues. Germline V gene sequence: CDR1 SNHLY, CDR2 FYNNEI. The CDR3 sequence is CASSDTGGRNIQYF. As DNA, the CDR3 is TGTGCCAGCAGTGACACAGGGGGGAGAAACATTCAGTACTTC.

This chain links TRBV19 with TRBJ1-1; TRBD1 might be the D (5 bases). This CDR3 contains 14 residues. The V gene lost 4 bases and the J gene lost 5 bases, with 14 bases spanning the gap. Germline loops: CDR1 LNHDA, CDR2 SQIVND (reference sequence). DNA for the CDR3: TGTGCCAGTAGTACTCCGCAGGGAAGAACTGAAGCTTTCTTT. This codes for CASSTPQGRTEAFF.

The genes are TRBV7-9 and TRBJ1-2, with D maybe TRBD1 (6 bases). The length of the CDR3 is 12 residues. The V end lost 3 bases, the J end lost 8 bases, and 10 bases lay between the germline ends. In germline, CDR1 is SEHNR, CDR2 FQNEAQ (reference sequence). CDR3 bases: TGTGCCAGCAGCTTCCACAGGGTGGGCTACACCTTC. This sequence encodes CASSFHRVGYTF.

This chain connects TRBV4-3 to TRBJ2-1, with 16 positions matching TRBD2. Per germline, CDR1 LGHNA and CDR2 YSLEER. The J segment lost 1 base and the V segment lost 4 bases, leaving 7 bases of the junction unmatched. This CDR3 spans 19 amino acids. The CDR3 bases are TGCGCCAGCAGCCGCGACCCGGGACTAGCGGGAGGGTCCTACAATGAGCAGTTCTTC. Its translation: CASSRDPGLAGGSYNEQFF.

The gene calls are TRBV27 and TRBJ1-5; D gene uncertain. The CDR3 is 13 amino acids. Germline-derived CDR1 and CDR2 are MNHEY and SMNVEV (reference sequence). The ends were cut back, 3 bases at V and 7 bases at J, with 10 bases in the middle. CDR3 sequence: CASSFNGRQPQHF. Here the CDR3 DNA reads TGTGCCAGCAGTTTCAACGGGAGGCAGCCCCAGCATTTT.

The V call is TRBV27, the J call TRBJ2-2, with D maybe TRBD2 (6 bases). The V end was cut by 3 bases, the J end by 12 bases, with 29 bases between. CDR3 length: 18 amino acids. Germline CDR1 is MNHEY and CDR2 is SMNVEV (reference sequence). The CDR3 sequence: CASSLEGGPSFALGKLFF. In nucleotides, the CDR3 is TGTGCCAGCAGTTTGGAGGGTGGTCCCTCGTTCGCCTTGGGGAAGCTGTTTTTT.

The chain joins TRBV19 to TRBJ1-2; tentatively, D is TRBD1 (6 bases). Germline-derived CDR1 and CDR2 are LNHDA and SQIVND (reference sequence). V was shortened by 4 bases and J by 6 bases, with 15 bases between the two germline ends. The CDR3 consists of 14 residues. The CDR3, as DNA: TGTGCCAGTAGTAGCCTACAGGGCAGGGATGGCTACACCTTC. Encoded protein: CASSSLQGRDGYTF.

V usage is TRBV11-2 and J usage is TRBJ2-7; a possible D gene is TRBD2 (6 bases). Germline V gene sequence: CDR1 SGHAT, CDR2 FQNNGV. The CDR3 runs to 18 residues. Trimming removed 5 bases from V and 0 bases from J, with 23 bases in between. The CDR3 is CASSPLGRGNLYSYEQYF. For the CDR3, the DNA is TGTGCCAGCAGCCCGCTAGGACGGGGGAATTTATACTCCTACGAGCAGTACTTC. Using reference TRBV11-2 and TRBJ2-7 for the parts outside the CDR3, the full variable domain is EAGVAQSPRYKIIEKRQSVAFWCNPISGHATLYWYQQILGQGPKLLIQFQNNGVVDDSQLPKDRFSAERLKGVDSTLKIQPAKLEDSAVYLCASSPLGRGNLYSYEQYFGPGTRLTVT.

V usage is TRBV19 and J usage is TRBJ2-5; weak D call: TRBD2 (7 bases). The length of the CDR3 is 18 residues. Germline lookup yields CDR1 LNHDA and CDR2 SQIVND (reference sequence). V lost 2 bases to trimming and J lost 1 base, with 20 bases between them. CDR3 nucleotide sequence: TGTGCCAGTAGTATACCATCATGGGGGGGGCGTTTCCAAGAGACCCAGTACTTC. Amino acids: CASSIPSWGGRFQETQYF.